This TCR beta chain was observed in a study of CD8 T cells in ankylosing spondylitis. TCRdb fed the 5' RACE reads into MiXCR, producing one record per CDR3 protein. This table has tens of thousands of distinct CDR3 sequences, approximately 7.1% appearing once. Regarding this clonotype: Its matching antigen is unknown.

Study-wide results and limits: In ankylosing spondylitis patients, matched synovial fluid reportedly showed significant enrichment of disease-linked clones. CD8+ cells made up the disease-linked clones, which were relatively rare in peripheral blood.

V lost 1 base to trimming and J lost 2 bases, with 14 bases between them. The CDR3 contains 17 residues. Germline loops: CDR1 LGHDT, CDR2 YNNKEL (reference sequence). This clonotype originated in a male donor with ankylosing spondylitis or in good health (not recorded which). Specimen: blood, either unsorted or a sorted T cell fraction (not recorded which). This chain uses TRBV3-1 with TRBJ2-2, with a possible D match to TRBD2 (5 bases). In nucleotides, the CDR3 is TGTGCCAGCAGCCAAGGTTCTCGTCGGGGAAACACCGGGGAGCTGTTTTTT. It codes for CASSQGSRRGNTGELFF. The full variable domain, with the rest looked up from reference TRBV3-1 and TRBJ2-2, is DTAVSQTPKYLVTQMGNDKSIKCEQNLGHDTMYWYKQDSKKFLKIMFSYNNKELIINETVPNRFSPKSPDKAHLNLHINSLELGDSAVYFCASSQGSRRGNTGELFFGEGSRLTVL.